The next 25 T cell receptor beta chains were all read from a single sample in a study of tumor and adjacent non-tumor tissue in lung cancer. No cell sorting was done before RNA was extracted from the tissue. The normal lung tissue was taken more than 3 cm from the tumor edge. A modified ARM-PCR protocol with three rounds of nested PCR amplified TCRbeta. Using its own MiXCR run on the multiplex PCR reads, TCRdb lists one record per CDR3 protein. Of 90,000 to 100,000 distinct CDR3 sequences listed, around three quarters are singletons. What was sequenced was distant non-tumor lung tissue. The receptors originated from a man aged 60-69 years with small cell lung cancer.

About this clonotype: A read error may produce the germline difference seen at one junction end. The chain has TRBV4-1 and TRBJ2-2; a weak D match, TRBD2 (6 bases). The germline CDR1 and CDR2 sequences are MGHRA and YSYEKL. CDR3 size: 15 residues. CDR3 DNA: TGCACCAGCAACTCAGCGGGCTCGAACACCAGGGAGCTGTTTTTT. Encoded protein: CTSNSAGSNTRELFF.

With respect to this clonotype: At one of its ends the junction is not consistent with the germline gene, which may arise from a read error. The genes are TRBV11-2 and TRBJ2-1; D might be TRBD1 (5 bases). The CDR3 contains 17 residues. CDR1 is SGHAT and CDR2 is FQNNGV in the germline V gene. The CDR3 DNA sequence: TGCGCCAGCAGATTAGTGACAGCCCAGAGCTCCTACAATGAACAGTTCTTC. Amino acid sequence: CASRLVTAQSSYNEQFF.

About this clonotype itself: This may come from a read error, since a much larger clone is one base off. The chain joins TRBV2 to TRBJ2-3; 8 nucleotides agree with TRBD2. The V gene's germline CDR1 is SNHLY and CDR2 FYNNEI. V lost 7 bases to trimming and J lost 5 bases; unmatched junction nucleotides: 8. The CDR3 covers 14 residues. CDR3 residues: CASTRVAGKDTQYF. In DNA form, the CDR3 reads TGTGCCAGCACAAGAGTAGCGGGAAAAGATACGCAGTATTTT.

As concerns this clonotype: At one end the junction does not follow the germline gene, possibly because of a read error. This chain links TRBV20-1 with TRBJ2-7, with 7 nucleotides matching TRBD1. This CDR3 has 16 residues. Germline CDR1 is DFQATT and CDR2 is SNEGSKA (reference sequence). This CDR3 reads CSARGPGQVASYEQYF. Written as DNA, the CDR3 is TGCAGTGCTAGAGGGCCCGGACAGGTGGCTTCCTACGAGCAGTATTTC.

In this sample, this clonotype turned up a few times. A read error may be the cause here, since a much bigger clone is one base away. The V and J genes are TRBV4-2 and TRBJ1-1; D might be TRBD1 (6 bases). The germline gives CDR1 LGHNA, CDR2 YNFKEQ. Trimming removed 4 bases from V and 4 bases from J, with 19 bases in between. This CDR3 contains 16 residues. The CDR3 nucleotides read TGTGCCAGCAGCCCTTTGCTGTCAGGGGATGGCACTGAAGCTTTCTTT. Amino acids: CASSPLLSGDGTEAFF.

This clonotype appeared many times. This rearrangement joins TRBV5-1 to TRBJ2-6; D might be TRBD1 (5 bases). Germline-derived CDR1 and CDR2 are SGHRS and YFSETQ. V was trimmed by 7 bases and J by 4 bases, leaving 12 bases between them. The CDR3 length is 14 residues. The DNA of the CDR3 is TGCGCCAGCTCGGACACCGCGGGGGCCAACGTCCTGACTTTC. Protein product: CASSDTAGANVLTF.

Turning to this clonotype: The germline gene is not matched at one end of the junction; a read error may be the cause. The chain combines TRBV12-3 or TRBV12-4 with TRBJ2-2, with a weak D call TRBD1 (7 bases). The CDR3 loop spans 15 amino acids. The CDR3 coding sequence is TGTGCCAGCAGATCGACAGGGTGCGTTCACGGGGGGCTGTTTTTT. Encoded protein: CASRSTGCVHGGLFF.

With respect to this clonotype: At one end the junction does not follow the germline gene, possibly because of a read error. The rearrangement joins TRBV5-5 to TRBJ2-7; the D is unclear. The germline CDR1 and CDR2 sequences are SGHKS and YYEKEE (reference sequence). The CDR3 runs to 14 residues. Here the CDR3 reads CANSLHTETYEQYF. DNA of the CDR3: TGTGCCAACAGCTTACATACAGAGACCTACGAACAGTACTTC.

The J gene is TRBJ2-1, the V gene TRBV20-1; the match to TRBD2 covers 9 bases. Trimming cost V 5 bases and J 8 bases; bases outside gene matches: 13. This CDR3 comprises 15 residues. In germline, CDR1 is DFQATT, CDR2 SNEGSKA (reference sequence). The CDR3 DNA is TGCAGTGCTTGGCGACTAGCGGTAGAGGGGGATGAGCAGTTCTTC. This encodes CSAWRLAVEGDEQFF.

As to this clonotype: Germline and junction disagree at one end, which may indicate a read error. This chain joins TRBV20-1 and TRBJ2-7; D gene unclear. The CDR3 is made up of 12 amino acids. CDR1 DFQATT and CDR2 SNEGSKA come from the germline V gene (reference sequence). DNA of the CDR3: TGCAGTGCTAGTGCGGTTACCTATGAGCAGCACTTC. Amino acids: CSASAVTYEQHF.

The sample holds many counts of this clonotype. This rearrangement joins TRBV28 to TRBJ2-5, with 8 bases lining up with TRBD1. Per the germline V gene, CDR1 is MDHEN and CDR2 is SYDVKM. The CDR3 length is 14 residues. V lost 5 bases to trimming and J lost 4 bases; unmatched junction nucleotides: 6. The CDR3 sequence: CASSVRGRRETQYF. CDR3 nucleotides: TGTGCCAGCAGTGTCAGGGGGCGTCGAGAGACCCAGTACTTC.

V and J are TRBV20-1 and TRBJ2-1, with D perhaps matching TRBD2 (7 bases). The ends were cut back, 5 bases at V and 5 bases at J, with 22 bases in the middle. Germline V gives CDR1 DFQATT, CDR2 SNEGSKA (reference sequence). This CDR3 is 16 amino acids long. This chain's CDR3 is CSAGYRDGGHHNEQFF. CDR3 nucleotides: TGCAGTGCTGGCTACCGGGACGGGGGGCATCACAATGAGCAGTTCTTC.

As concerns this clonotype: A junction end diverges from the germline sequence, so it may reflect a read error. The chain is built from TRBV5-5 and TRBJ1-1, with D possibly matching TRBD1 (5 bases). The CDR3 runs 17 residues. Germline-derived CDR1 and CDR2 are SGHKS and YYEKEE (reference sequence). CDR3 bases: TGTACCAGCAGCTCGTTTATCCCGGGACGGGTAAACACTGAAGCTTTCTTT. Protein product: CTSSSFIPGRVNTEAFF.

For this clonotype: This could be a read error, since a much larger clone is one nucleotide away. This rearrangement joins TRBV5-1 to TRBJ2-1; 10 positions agree with TRBD1. Germline assignment: CDR1 SGHRS and CDR2 YFSETQ. The CDR3 extends over 15 amino acids. The DNA of the CDR3 is TGCGCCAGCAGCTTGATGGGACAGGGGACAAATGGGCAGTTCTTC. Residues: CASSLMGQGTNGQFF.

The rearrangement joins TRBV4-1 to TRBJ1-1; D might be TRBD1 (5 bases). Germline CDR1 reads MGHRA; CDR2 reads YSYEKL. The CDR3 spans 15 residues. The V and J ends lost 4 bases and 6 bases respectively, with 18 bases between them. CDR3 DNA: TGCGCCAGCAGCCGAGCGCTACAGCGGGGGGCTGAAGCTTTCTTT. The encoded protein is CASSRALQRGAEAFF.

As for this clonotype: Germline and junction disagree at one end, which may indicate a read error. The CDR3 loop reads CSVRDASYEQCF. The DNA for the CDR3 is TGCAGCGTCCGGGACGCCTCCTACGAGCAGTGCTTC. This chain uses TRBV29-1 with TRBJ2-7; D possibly matches TRBD1 or TRBD2 (5 bases each). Germline CDR1 and CDR2: SQVTM and ANQGSEA. The CDR3 spans 12 residues.

As for this clonotype: Germline is not matched at one junction end, which may reflect a read error. The chain carries TRBV29-1 and TRBJ2-1; 13 bases align to TRBD2. Germline V CDR1 and CDR2: SQVTM, ANQGSEA. The CDR3 covers 15 residues. DNA for the CDR3: TGCAGCATCGTTTTACTAGCGGGAGGGTACAATGGGCAGTTCTTC. This codes for CSIVLLAGGYNGQFF.

This rearrangement joins TRBV5-1 to TRBJ2-1; TRBD2 agrees at 7 bases. The J segment lost 15 bases and the V segment lost 6 bases, leaving 21 bases of the junction unmatched. The CDR3 sequence is 15 residues long. The V gene's germline CDR1 is SGHRS and CDR2 YFSETQ. This CDR3 is CASTSEGRAYNEAFF. The DNA of the CDR3 is TGCGCCAGCACCTCGGAGGGGAGGGCTTACAATGAGGCGTTCTTC.

The chain recombines TRBV19 with TRBJ1-1, with a weak D call TRBD1 (5 bases). Per germline, CDR1 LNHDA and CDR2 SQIVND (reference sequence). With 1 base removed from V and 1 base from J, the gap between germline ends came to 19 bases. This CDR3 spans 18 amino acids. The CDR3: CASSIARTLGGSNTEAFF. The CDR3 coding sequence is TGTGCCAGTAGTATAGCCCGGACACTCGGTGGGTCGAACACTGAAGCTTTCTTT.

This clonotype occurred many times. This chain links TRBV5-1 with TRBJ1-6, with D hard to call. V was cut by 4 bases and J by 4 bases, with 9 bases left in between. This CDR3 spans 14 amino acids. In germline, CDR1 is SGHRS, CDR2 YFSETQ. The CDR3 sequence is CASSIETYNSPLHF. CDR3 nucleotides: TGCGCCAGCAGCATTGAGACTTATAATTCACCCCTCCACTTT.

The table lists this clonotype with a few counts. A much larger clone differs from this one at a single base, so this may be a read error. Here the CDR3 DNA reads TGTGTCAGCAGGGGGACAGGGGTTGGGACCCAGTACTTC. Encoded protein: CVSRGTGVGTQYF. V is TRBV7-8 and J is TRBJ2-5; 10 bases agree with TRBD1. CDR1 is SGHVS and CDR2 is FQNEAQ in the germline V gene. The CDR3 spans 13 residues.

This clonotype was counted between two and nine times. One base away lies a much larger clone, so this may be a sequencing read error. The chain joins TRBV12-3 or TRBV12-4 to TRBJ1-1; TRBD1 matches at 10 bases. The CDR3 length is 14 residues. The CDR3 DNA is TGTGTCAGCACCAAGACAGGGGGCGCATCTGAAGCTTTCTTT. This sequence encodes CVSTKTGGASEAFF.

For this clonotype: A junction boundary mismatches the germline segment, possibly from a read error. Written as DNA, the CDR3 is TGTGCCAGCGACAACAGGGATAACTATGGCTATACCTTC. This codes for CASDNRDNYGYTF. This chain uses TRBV11-2 with TRBJ1-2, with D possibly TRBD1 on 6 matching bases. Germline-derived CDR1 and CDR2 are SGHAT and FQNNGV. The CDR3 sequence is 13 residues long.

This chain links TRBV6-1 with TRBJ2-1, with 9 bases that match TRBD2. The CDR3 totals 17 residues. CDR1 is MNHNS, CDR2 SASEGT, per germline. The V and J ends lost 8 bases and 10 bases, in that order; junction bases with no gene match: 21. CDR3: CASLPIAGVPSYKEQFF. CDR3 sequence (DNA): TGTGCCAGCTTGCCAATAGCGGGAGTCCCCTCCTATAAAGAGCAGTTCTTC.

The rearrangement joins TRBV6-2 or TRBV6-3 to TRBJ2-3; D is unclear. The CDR3 covers 14 residues. Germline lookup yields CDR1 MNHEY and CDR2 SVGEGT. Trimming cost V 2 bases and J 4 bases, with 10 bases left between them. Here the CDR3 reads CASSYTLPADTQYF. The CDR3 nucleotides read TGTGCCAGCAGTTACACTTTGCCCGCAGATACGCAGTATTTT.